This T cell receptor (beta chain) appears in the sequencing data of a study of T-cell reconstitution after alpha-beta-depleted transplantation in children. Unique molecular identifiers tagged the TCRbeta library. TCRdb ran MiXCR on the PCR reads and lists one entry per CDR3 protein. The sample includes over 300,000 distinct CDR3 sequences, around a tenth of them seen just once. V lost 0 bases to trimming and J lost 3 bases, with 12 bases between them. Germline V CDR1 and CDR2: LGHDT, YNNKEL (reference sequence). The CDR3 is 15 residues long. The chain carries TRBV3-1 and TRBJ2-7, with D perhaps assigned TRBD1 or TRBD2 (5 bases each). The sequenced sample was PBMCs from the stem cell graft donor, obtained from the stem cell graft. This TCR came from a human donor who donated a stem cell graft to a child with acute lymphoblastic leukemia. This CDR3 reads CASSQDGDLGYEQYF. CDR3 sequence (DNA): TGTGCCAGCAGCCAAGATGGGGACCTGGGCTACGAGCAGTACTTC.